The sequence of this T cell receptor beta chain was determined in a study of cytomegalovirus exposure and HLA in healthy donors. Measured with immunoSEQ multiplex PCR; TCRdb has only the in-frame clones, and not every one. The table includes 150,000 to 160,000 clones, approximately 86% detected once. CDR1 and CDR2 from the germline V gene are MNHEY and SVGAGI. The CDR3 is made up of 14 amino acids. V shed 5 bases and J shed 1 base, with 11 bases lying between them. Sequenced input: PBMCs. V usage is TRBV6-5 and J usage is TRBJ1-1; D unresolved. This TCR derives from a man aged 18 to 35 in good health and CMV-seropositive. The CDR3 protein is CASSLHGSNTEAFF. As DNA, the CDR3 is TGTGCCAGCAGTCTACACGGGTCGAACACTGAAGCTTTCTTT.